This TCR beta chain was sequenced for a study of early T cells in non-severe SARS-CoV-2 infection. Study information: Sequencing of unsorted whole blood was done on bulk RNA, leaving chains unpaired.

This clonotype was detected a few times. What it binds is unknown. The V gene's germline CDR1 is SEHNR and CDR2 FQNEAQ (reference sequence). V shed 1 base and J shed 5 bases, with 18 bases lying between them. The CDR3 loop spans 17 amino acids. Individual cDNA molecules were tagged with unique molecular identifiers, the study reported. Each CDR3 protein gets one entry after TCRdb re-called the 5' RACE reads with MiXCR. The sample contains about 59,000 distinct CDR3 sequences, roughly 13% of which appear only once. Points from the study as a whole: Matches to VDJdb favored anti-spike CD8 responses and missed private and CD4 specificities.

This material consisted of whole blood, taken at baseline. The clonotype comes from an adult who was a healthcare worker with PCR-confirmed SARS-CoV-2 infection or an uninfected control (not recorded which). The V call is TRBV7-9, the J call TRBJ2-1; the D call may be TRBD1 or TRBD2 (6 bases each). The CDR3 nucleotides read TGTGCCAGCAGCTTAGTCGTACCGGGGGCGCCGCACAATGAGCAGTTCTTC. Protein: CASSLVVPGAPHNEQFF. The full variable domain, rest sourced from reference TRBV7-9 and TRBJ2-1, is DTGVSQNPRHKITKRGQNVTFRCDPISEHNRLYWYRQTLGQGPEFLTYFQNEAQLEKSRLLSDRFSAERPKGSFSTLEIQRTEQGDSAMYLCASSLVVPGAPHNEQFFGPGTRLTVL.